This section outlines one T cell receptor beta chain sequence together with its context. The V end lost 0 bases, the J end lost 2 bases, and 9 bases lay between the germline ends. CDR3 length: 15 residues. The V gene's germline CDR1 is LGHNA and CDR2 YNFKEQ. Cohorts were determined from participant-reported clinical history. Recovery meant two consecutive negative NP/OP PCR tests, professional clearance, or resolved symptoms. These data originate in a study of blood T cell repertoires in COVID-19. Study-level background: Samples taken during acute and convalescent COVID-19 were collected in the United States, Italy and Spain. In each case, the material was cDNA or gDNA derived from T cells, B-cell-depleted T cells, or PBMCs.

The repertoire was sequenced with immunoSEQ multiplex PCR; TCRdb's copy has only in-frame clones and lacks some. The table includes 200,000 to 250,000 clones, approximately 84% detected once. The receptor was isolated from a man in his 60s who had recovered from COVID-19. Source material: PBMCs or T cells enriched from blood (not recorded which). The chain is built from TRBV4-2 and TRBJ2-3; D remains ambiguous. CDR3 protein: CASSQEELPTDTQYF. CDR3 coding DNA: TGTGCCAGCAGCCAAGAGGAGTTACCCACAGATACGCAGTATTTT.